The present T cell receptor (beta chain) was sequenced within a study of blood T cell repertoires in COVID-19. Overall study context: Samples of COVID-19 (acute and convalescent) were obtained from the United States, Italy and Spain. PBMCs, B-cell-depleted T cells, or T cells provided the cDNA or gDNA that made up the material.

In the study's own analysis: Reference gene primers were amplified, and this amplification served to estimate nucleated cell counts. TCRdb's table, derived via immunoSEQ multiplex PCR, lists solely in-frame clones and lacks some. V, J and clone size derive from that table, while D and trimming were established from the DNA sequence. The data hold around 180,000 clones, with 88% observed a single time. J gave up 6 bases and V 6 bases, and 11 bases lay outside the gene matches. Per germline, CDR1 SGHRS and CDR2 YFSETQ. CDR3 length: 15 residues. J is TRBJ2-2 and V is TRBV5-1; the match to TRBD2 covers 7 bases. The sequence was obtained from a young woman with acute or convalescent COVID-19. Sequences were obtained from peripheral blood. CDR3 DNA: TGCGCCAGCACTCGGGGGAGGGTTCGCCCCGGGGAGCTGTTTTTT. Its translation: CASTRGRVRPGELFF. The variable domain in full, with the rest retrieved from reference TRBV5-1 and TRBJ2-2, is KAGVTQTPRYLIKTRGQQVTLSCSPISGHRSVSWYQQTPGQGLQFLFEYFSETQRNKGNFPGRFSGRQFSNSRSEMNVSTLELGDSALYLCASTRGRVRPGELFFGEGSRLTVL.